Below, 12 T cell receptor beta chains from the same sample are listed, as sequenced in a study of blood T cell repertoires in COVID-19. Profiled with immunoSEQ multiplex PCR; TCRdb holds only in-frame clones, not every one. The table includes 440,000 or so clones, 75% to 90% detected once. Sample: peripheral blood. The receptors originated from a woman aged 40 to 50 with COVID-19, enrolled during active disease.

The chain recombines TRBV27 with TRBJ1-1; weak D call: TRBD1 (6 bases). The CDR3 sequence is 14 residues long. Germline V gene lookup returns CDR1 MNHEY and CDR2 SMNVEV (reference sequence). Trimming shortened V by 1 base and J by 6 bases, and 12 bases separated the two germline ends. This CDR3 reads CASSLYPGGPEAFF. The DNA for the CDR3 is TGTGCCAGCAGTTTATATCCGGGGGGCCCTGAAGCTTTCTTT.

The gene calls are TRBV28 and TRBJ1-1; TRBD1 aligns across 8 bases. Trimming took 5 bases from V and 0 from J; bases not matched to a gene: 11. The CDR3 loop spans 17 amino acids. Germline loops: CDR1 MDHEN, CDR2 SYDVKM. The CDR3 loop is CASSPPPDRGLNTEAFF. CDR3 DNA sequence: TGTGCCAGCAGTCCCCCCCCAGACAGGGGCCTGAACACTGAAGCTTTCTTT.

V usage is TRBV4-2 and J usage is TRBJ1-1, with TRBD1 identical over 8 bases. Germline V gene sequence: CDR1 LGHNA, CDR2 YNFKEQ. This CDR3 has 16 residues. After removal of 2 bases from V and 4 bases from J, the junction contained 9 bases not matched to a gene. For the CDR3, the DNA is TGTGCCAGCAGCCAAAACACCCAGGGGGCCGGCACTGAAGCTTTCTTT. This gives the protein CASSQNTQGAGTEAFF.

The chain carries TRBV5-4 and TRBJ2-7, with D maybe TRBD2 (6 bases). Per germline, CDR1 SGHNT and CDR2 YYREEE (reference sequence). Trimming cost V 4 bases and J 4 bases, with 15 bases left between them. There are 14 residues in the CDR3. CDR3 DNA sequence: TGTGCCAGCAGCCGGAGGGACGGAACTTACGAGCAGTACTTC. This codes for CASSRRDGTYEQYF.

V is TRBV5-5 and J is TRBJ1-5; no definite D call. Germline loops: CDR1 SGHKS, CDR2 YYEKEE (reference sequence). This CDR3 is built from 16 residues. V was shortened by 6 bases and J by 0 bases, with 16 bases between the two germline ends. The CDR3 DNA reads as TGTGCCAGCAACCACGGAGGGCCTGATAGCAATCAGCCCCAGCATTTT. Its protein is CASNHGGPDSNQPQHF. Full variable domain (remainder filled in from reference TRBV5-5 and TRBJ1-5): DAGVTQSPTHLIKTRGQQVTLRCSPISGHKSVSWYQQVLGQGPQFIFQYYEKEERGRGNFPDRFSARQFPNYSSELNVNALLLGDSALYLCASNHGGPDSNQPQHFGDGTRLSIL.

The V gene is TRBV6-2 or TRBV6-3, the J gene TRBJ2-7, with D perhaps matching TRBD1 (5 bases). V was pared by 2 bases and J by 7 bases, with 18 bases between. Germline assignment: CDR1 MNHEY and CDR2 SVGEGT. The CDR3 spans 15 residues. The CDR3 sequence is CASSYAGGRVWEQYF. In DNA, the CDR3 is TGTGCCAGCAGTTACGCCGGTGGCAGGGTGTGGGAGCAGTACTTC.

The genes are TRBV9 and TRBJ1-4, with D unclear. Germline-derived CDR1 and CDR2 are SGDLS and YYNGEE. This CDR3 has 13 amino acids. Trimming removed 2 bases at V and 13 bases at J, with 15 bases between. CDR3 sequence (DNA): TGTGCCAGCAGCGTCGGGTTAGAAGGAGGACTGTTTTTT. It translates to CASSVGLEGGLFF.

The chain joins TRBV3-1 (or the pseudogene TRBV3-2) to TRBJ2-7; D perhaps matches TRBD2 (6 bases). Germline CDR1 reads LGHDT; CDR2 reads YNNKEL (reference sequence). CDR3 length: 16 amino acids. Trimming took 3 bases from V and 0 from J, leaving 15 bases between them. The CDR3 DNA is TGTGCCAGCAGCCAGCACCGGGACTCAAGCTCCTACGAGCAGTACTTC. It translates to CASSQHRDSSSYEQYF.

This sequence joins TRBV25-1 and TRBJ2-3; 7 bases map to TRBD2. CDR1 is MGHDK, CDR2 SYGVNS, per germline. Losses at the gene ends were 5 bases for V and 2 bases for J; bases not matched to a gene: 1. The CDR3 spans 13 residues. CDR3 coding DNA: TGTGCCAGCAGTAGGGACTACACAGATACGCAGTATTTT. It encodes CASSRDYTDTQYF.

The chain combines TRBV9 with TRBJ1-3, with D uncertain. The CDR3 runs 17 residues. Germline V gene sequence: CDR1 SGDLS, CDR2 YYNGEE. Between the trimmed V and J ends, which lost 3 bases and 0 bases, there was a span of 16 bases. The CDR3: CASSAYSYSISGNTIYF. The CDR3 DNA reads TGTGCCAGCAGCGCCTACAGCTACTCAATCTCTGGAAACACCATATATTTT.

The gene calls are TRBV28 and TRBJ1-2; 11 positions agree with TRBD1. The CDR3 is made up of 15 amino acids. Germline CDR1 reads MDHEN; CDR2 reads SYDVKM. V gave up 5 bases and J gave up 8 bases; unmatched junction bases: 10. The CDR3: CASSLQLGQGVGYTF. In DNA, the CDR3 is TGTGCCAGCAGTCTACAACTGGGACAGGGGGTAGGCTACACCTTC.

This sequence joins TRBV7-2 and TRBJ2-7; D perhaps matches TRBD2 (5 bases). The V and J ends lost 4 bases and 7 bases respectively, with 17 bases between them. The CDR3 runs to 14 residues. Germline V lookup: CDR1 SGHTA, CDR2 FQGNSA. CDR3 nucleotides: TGTGCCAGCAGCTCCGGGATTCGGGCCACGGAGCAGTACTTC. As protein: CASSSGIRATEQYF.